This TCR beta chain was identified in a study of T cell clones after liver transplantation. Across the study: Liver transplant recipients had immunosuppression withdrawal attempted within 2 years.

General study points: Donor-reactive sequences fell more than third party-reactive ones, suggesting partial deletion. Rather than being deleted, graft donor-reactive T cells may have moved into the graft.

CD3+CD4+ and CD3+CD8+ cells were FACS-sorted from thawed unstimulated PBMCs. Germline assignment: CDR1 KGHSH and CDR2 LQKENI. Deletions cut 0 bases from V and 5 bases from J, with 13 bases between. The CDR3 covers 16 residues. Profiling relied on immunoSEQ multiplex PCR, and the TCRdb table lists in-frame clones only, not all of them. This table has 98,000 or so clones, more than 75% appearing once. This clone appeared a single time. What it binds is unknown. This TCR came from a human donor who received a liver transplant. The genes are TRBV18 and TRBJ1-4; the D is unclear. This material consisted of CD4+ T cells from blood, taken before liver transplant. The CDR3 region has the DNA TGTGCCAGCTCACCACCGGGTGGGCGTCAGAATGAAAAACTGTTTTTT. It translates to CASSPPGGRQNEKLFF.